This T cell receptor beta chain was found in a study of blood T cell repertoires in COVID-19. Germline-derived CDR1 and CDR2 are KGHSH and LQKENI. The junction had 7 bases not matched to a gene; V was cut back by 3 bases and J by 4 bases. There are 15 residues in the CDR3. The authors' processing: Reference gene primer amplification yielded estimated nucleated cell counts. Assay: immunoSEQ multiplex PCR; the TCRdb copy retains only in-frame clones and omits some. From that table come the V and J calls and clone size; the DNA was used to work out D and trimming. The sample holds some 260,000 clones, roughly nine tenths seen once. Enrolled through a virtual design, the participants were between roughly 18 and 89 years of age and came from about two dozen US areas.

The chain couples TRBV18 to TRBJ2-3; the match to TRBD2 covers 7 bases. The origin of this receptor is a woman aged 25-40 years with acute COVID-19. Sequencing was carried out using PBMCs or T cells enriched from blood (not recorded which). Here the CDR3 DNA reads TGTGCCAGCTCACCCGGACTAGGTGGTGCAGATACGCAGTATTTT. Encoded protein: CASSPGLGGADTQYF.